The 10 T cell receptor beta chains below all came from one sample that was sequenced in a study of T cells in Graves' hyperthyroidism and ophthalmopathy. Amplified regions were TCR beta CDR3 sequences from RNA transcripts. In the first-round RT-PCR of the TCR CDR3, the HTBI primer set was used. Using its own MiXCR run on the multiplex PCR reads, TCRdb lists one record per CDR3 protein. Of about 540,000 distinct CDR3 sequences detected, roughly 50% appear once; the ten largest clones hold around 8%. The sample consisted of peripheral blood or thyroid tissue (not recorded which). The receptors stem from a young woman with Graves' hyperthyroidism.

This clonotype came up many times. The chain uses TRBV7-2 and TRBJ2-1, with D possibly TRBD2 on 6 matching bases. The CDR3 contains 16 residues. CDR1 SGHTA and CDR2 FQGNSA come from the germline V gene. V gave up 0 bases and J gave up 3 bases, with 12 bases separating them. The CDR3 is CASSLAFGSGYNEQFF. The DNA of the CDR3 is TGTGCCAGCAGCTTAGCATTCGGGAGCGGCTACAATGAGCAGTTCTTC.

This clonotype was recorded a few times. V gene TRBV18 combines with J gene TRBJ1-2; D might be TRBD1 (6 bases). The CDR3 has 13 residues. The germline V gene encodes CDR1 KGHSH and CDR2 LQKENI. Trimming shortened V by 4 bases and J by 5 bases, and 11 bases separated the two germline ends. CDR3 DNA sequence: TGTGCCAGCTCACAGGGGGTCGAGTATGGCTACACCTTC. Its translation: CASSQGVEYGYTF. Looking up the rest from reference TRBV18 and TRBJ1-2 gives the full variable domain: NAGVMQNPRHLVRRRGQEARLRCSPMKGHSHVYWYRQLPEEGLKFMVYLQKENIIDESGMPKERFSAEFPKEGPSILRIQQVVRGDSAAYFCASSQGVEYGYTFGSGTRLTVV.

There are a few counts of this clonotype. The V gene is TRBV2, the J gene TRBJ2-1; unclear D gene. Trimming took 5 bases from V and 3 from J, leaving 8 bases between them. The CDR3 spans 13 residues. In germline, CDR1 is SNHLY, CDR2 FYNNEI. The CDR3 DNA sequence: TGTGCCAGCAGTAATACGAACTACAATGAGCAGTTCTTC. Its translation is CASSNTNYNEQFF. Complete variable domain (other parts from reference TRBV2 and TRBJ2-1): EPEVTQTPSHQVTQMGQEVILRCVPISNHLYFYWYRQILGQKVEFLVSFYNNEISEKSEIFDDQFSVERPDGSNFTLKIRSTKLEDSAMYFCASSNTNYNEQFFGPGTRLTVL.

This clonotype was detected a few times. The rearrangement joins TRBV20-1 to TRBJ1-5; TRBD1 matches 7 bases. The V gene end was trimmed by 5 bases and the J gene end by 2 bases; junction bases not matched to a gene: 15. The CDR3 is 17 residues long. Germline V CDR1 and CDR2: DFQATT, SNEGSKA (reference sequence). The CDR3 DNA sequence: TGCAGTGCTTCAGCTACAAGACAGGGCTGGCGCAATCAGCCCCAGCATTTT. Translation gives CSASATRQGWRNQPQHF.

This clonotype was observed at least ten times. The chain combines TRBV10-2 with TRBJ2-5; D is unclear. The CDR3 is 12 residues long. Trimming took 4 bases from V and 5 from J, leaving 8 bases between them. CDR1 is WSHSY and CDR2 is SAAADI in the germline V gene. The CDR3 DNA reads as TGCGCCAGCAGTGTAGGGTCTGAGACCCAGTACTTC. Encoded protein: CASSVGSETQYF.

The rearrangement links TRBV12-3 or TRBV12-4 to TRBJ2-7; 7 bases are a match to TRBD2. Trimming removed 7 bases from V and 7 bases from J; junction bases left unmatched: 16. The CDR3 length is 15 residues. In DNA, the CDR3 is TGTGCCAGCAAAAAAGCGGGAACGAACCTCCATGAGCAGTACTTC. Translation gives CASKKAGTNLHEQYF.

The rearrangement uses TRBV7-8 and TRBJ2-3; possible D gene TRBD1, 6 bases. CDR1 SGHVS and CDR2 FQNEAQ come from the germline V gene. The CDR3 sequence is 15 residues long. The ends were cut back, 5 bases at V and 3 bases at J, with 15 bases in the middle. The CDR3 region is CASSGQQGLTDTQYF. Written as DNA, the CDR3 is TGTGCCAGCAGCGGTCAGCAGGGGCTAACAGATACGCAGTATTTT.

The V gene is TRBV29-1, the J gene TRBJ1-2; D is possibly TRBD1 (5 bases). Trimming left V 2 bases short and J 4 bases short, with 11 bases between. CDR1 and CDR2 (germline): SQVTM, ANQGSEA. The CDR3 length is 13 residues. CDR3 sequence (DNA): TGCAGCGTTGAAAGGGCAGGGCCCTATGGCTACACCTTC. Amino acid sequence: CSVERAGPYGYTF.

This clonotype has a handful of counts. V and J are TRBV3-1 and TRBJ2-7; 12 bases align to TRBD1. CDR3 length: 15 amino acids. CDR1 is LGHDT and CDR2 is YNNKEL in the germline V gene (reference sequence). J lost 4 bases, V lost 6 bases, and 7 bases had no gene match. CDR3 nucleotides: TGTGCCAGCAGTCCTGGGACAGGGGGCAAGTACGAGCAGTACTTC. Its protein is CASSPGTGGKYEQYF.

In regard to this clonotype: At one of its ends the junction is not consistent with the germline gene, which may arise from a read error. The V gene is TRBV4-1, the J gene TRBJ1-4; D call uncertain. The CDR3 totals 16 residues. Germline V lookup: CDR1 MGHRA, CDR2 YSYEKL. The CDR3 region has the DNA TGCGCCAGCAGCCAAGATCCGCCGAAAGTACTTGAAAAACTGCTTTTT. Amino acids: CASSQDPPKVLEKLLF.